This T cell receptor (beta chain) was recorded in a study of blood T cells in healthy people across ages. About this clonotype itself: No antigen is known for it.

Study outcomes and limitations: Naive T cell percentage showed a strong correlation with the diversity of TCR beta. Naive CD4+ cells and diversity were both higher in long-lived donors than in aged donors.

At least 6.5 million PBMCs were isolated per sample. A sample-barcoded 5' primer and a J-beta primer mix were used in a second PCR of roughly 7 to 11 cycles. CDR3-containing paired-end reads numbering at least 2.5 million came from each sample. From the 5' RACE reads, TCRdb called clonotypes with MiXCR, one entry per CDR3 protein. The data hold 800,000 to 950,000 distinct CDR3 sequences, with 48% observed a single time. Germline V lookup: CDR1 MNHEY, CDR2 SVGAGI. Trimming took off 6 bases at V and 3 bases at J, with 15 bases between the two ends. The CDR3 spans 15 residues. The TCR originated in a young man in good health. Source material: blood. The chain uses TRBV6-5 and TRBJ1-3; a weak D match, TRBD1 (6 bases). The CDR3 DNA is TGTGCCAGCAGAACCGGGACAACCAATGGAAACACCATATATTTT. Translating it yields CASRTGTTNGNTIYF.